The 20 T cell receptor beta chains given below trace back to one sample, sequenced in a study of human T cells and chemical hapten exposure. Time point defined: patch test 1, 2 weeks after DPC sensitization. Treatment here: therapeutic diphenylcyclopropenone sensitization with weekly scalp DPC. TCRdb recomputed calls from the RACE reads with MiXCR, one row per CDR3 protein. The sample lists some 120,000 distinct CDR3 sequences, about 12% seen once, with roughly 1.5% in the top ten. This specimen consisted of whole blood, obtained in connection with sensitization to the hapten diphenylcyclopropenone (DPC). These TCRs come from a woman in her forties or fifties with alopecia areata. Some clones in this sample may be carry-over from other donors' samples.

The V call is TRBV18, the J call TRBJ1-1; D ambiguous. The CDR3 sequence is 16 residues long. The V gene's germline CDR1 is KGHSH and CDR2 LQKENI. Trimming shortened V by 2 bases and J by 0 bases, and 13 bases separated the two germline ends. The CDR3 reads CASSPTGSALNTEAFF. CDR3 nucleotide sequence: TGTGCCAGCTCACCAACCGGGTCCGCTCTGAACACTGAAGCTTTCTTT.

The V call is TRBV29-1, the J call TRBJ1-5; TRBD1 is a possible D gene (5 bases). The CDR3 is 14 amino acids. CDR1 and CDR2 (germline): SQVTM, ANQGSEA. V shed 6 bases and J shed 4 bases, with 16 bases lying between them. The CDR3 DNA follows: TGCAGCGTCCGATCGGCGGGGCTTAATCAGCCCCAGCATTTT. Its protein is CSVRSAGLNQPQHF.

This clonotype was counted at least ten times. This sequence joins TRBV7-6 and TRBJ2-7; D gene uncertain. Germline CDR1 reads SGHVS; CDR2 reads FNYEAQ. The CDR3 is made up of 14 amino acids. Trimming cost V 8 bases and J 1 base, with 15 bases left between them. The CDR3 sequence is CASSSGGISYEQYF. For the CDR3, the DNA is TGTGCCAGCTCCTCAGGTGGTATATCCTACGAGCAGTACTTC.

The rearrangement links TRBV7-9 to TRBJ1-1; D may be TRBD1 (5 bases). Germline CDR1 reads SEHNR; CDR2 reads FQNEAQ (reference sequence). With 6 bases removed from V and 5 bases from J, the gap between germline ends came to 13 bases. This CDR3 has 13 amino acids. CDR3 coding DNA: TGTGCCAGCAGACGCGACGGGGCTACTGAAGCTTTCTTT. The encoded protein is CASRRDGATEAFF.

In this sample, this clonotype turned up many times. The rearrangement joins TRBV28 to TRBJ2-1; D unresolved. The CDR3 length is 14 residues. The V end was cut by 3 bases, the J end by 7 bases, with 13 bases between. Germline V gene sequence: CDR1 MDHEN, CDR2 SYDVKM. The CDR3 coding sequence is TGTGCCAGCAGTTTCCACGCCCGCCCAAATGAGCAGTTCTTC. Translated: CASSFHARPNEQFF.

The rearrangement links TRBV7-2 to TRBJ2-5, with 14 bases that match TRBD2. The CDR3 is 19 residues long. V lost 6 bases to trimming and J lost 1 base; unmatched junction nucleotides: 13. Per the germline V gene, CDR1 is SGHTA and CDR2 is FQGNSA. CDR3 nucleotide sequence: TGTGCCAGCAGTCGAACAGGACTAGCGGGGGGCCTCCTCCAAGAGACCCAGTACTTC. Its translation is CASSRTGLAGGLLQETQYF.

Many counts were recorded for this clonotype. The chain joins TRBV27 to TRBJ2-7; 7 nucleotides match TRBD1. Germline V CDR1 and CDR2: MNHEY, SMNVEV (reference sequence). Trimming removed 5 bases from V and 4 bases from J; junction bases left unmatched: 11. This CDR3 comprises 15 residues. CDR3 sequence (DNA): TGTGCCAGCAGTGGGACAGCTCCCCCGATTTACGAGCAGTACTTC. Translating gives CASSGTAPPIYEQYF.

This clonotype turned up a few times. Here the CDR3 reads CASSSGGAGKHEQYF. The DNA for the CDR3 is TGTGCCAGCAGCAGCGGGGGGGCAGGCAAGCACGAGCAGTACTTC. The chain joins TRBV2 to TRBJ2-7; 10 bases are shared with TRBD2. V trimming: 6 bases; J trimming: 5 bases; junction bases outside the gene matches: 10. The CDR3 runs 15 residues. Germline CDR1 SNHLY, CDR2 FYNNEI.

CDR3 bases: TGCGCCAGCAGCCCGGCGGAGGGGATGAACACTGAAGCTTTCTTT. Its protein product is CASSPAEGMNTEAFF. J is TRBJ1-1 and V is TRBV5-1, with TRBD1 as a possible D gene (5 bases). The CDR3 is 15 residues long. V lost 4 bases and J lost 0, with 13 bases in between. The V gene's germline CDR1 is SGHRS and CDR2 YFSETQ.

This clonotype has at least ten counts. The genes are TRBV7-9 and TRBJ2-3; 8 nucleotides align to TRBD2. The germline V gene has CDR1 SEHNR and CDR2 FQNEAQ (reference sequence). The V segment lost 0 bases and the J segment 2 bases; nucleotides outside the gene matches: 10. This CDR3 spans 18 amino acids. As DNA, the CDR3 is TGTGCCAGCAGCTTAGCCGCCGGGCGGGGGGCCATCACAGATACGCAGTATTTT. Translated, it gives CASSLAAGRGAITDTQYF.

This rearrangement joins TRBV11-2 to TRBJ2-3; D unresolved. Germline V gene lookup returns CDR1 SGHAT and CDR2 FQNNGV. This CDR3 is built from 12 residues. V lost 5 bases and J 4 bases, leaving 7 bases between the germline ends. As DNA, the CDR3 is TGTGCCAGCAGCCGGAGCGCAGATACGCAGTATTTT. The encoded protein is CASSRSADTQYF.

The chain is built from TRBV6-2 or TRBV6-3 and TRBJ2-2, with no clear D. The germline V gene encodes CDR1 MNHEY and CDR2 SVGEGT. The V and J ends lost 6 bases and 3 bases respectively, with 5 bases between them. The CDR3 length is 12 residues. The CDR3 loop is CASRSYTGELFF. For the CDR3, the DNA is TGTGCCAGCAGATCGTACACCGGGGAGCTGTTTTTT.

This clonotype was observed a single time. The DNA of the CDR3 is TGTGCCAGCAGCCAAGGTTACGGGAATGAGCAGTTCTTC. Encoded protein: CASSQGYGNEQFF. The V gene is TRBV3-1, the J gene TRBJ2-1; no clear D gene. This CDR3 contains 13 residues. The germline CDR1 and CDR2 sequences are LGHDT and YNNKEL (reference sequence). The V end lost 1 base, the J end lost 7 bases, and 8 bases lay between the germline ends.

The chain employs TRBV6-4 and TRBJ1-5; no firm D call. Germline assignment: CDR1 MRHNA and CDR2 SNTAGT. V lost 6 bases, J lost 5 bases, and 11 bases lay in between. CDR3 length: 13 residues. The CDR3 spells CASRALSHQPQHF. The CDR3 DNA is TGTGCCAGCAGGGCGTTGAGCCATCAGCCCCAGCATTTT.

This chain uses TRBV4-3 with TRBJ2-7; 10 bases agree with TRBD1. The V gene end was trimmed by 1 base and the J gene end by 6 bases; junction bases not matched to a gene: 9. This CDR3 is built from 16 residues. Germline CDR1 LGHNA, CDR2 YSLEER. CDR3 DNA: TGCGCCAGCAGCCAAGCCCTGACAGGGGGCTTTGGCGAGCAGTACTTC. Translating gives CASSQALTGGFGEQYF.

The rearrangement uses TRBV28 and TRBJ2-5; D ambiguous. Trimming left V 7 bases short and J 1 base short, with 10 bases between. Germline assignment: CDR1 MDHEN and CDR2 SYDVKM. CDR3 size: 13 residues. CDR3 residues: CASTRNAQETQYF. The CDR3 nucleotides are TGTGCCAGCACTAGGAACGCCCAAGAGACCCAGTACTTC.

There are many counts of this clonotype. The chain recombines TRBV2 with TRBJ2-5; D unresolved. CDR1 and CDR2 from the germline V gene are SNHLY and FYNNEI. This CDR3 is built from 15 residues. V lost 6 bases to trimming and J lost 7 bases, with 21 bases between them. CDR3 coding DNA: TGTGCCAGCAGCGAACCTGGTGACCCACCTTTGACCCAGTACTTC. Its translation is CASSEPGDPPLTQYF.

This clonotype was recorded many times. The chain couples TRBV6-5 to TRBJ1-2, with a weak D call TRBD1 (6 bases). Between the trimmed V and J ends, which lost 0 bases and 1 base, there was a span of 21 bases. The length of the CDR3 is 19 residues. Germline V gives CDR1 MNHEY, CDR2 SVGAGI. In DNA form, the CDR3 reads TGTGCCAGCAGTTACTCCTTTGGGGTTCGAGGGGGGAATAACTATGGCTACACCTTC. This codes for CASSYSFGVRGGNNYGYTF.

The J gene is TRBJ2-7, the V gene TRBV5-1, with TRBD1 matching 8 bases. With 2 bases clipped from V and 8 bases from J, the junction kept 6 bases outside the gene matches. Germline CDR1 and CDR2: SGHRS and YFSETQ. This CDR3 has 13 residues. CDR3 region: CASSFTDREKQYF. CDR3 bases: TGCGCCAGCAGCTTTACGGACAGGGAAAAGCAGTACTTC.

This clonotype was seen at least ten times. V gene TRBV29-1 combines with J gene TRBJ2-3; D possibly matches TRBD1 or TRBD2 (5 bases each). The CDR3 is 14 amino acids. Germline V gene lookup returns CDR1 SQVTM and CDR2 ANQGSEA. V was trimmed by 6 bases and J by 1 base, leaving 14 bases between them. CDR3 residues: CSVSEGSGTDTQYF. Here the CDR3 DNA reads TGCAGCGTGAGCGAGGGGTCGGGCACAGATACGCAGTATTTT.